Here is one T cell receptor (beta chain) with its context. The Seattle patients joined while their infection was active and were tracked longitudinally afterward. The data were obtained in a study of blood T cell repertoires in COVID-19. Study details: COVID-19 samples from acute and convalescent phases originated in the United States, Italy and Spain.

The repertoire was sequenced with immunoSEQ multiplex PCR; TCRdb's copy has only in-frame clones and lacks some. Seen here are about 82,000 clones, 75% to 85% observed once, and the top ten hold roughly a third. The CDR3 spans 17 residues. V lost 0 bases and J lost 1; bases outside the gene matches: 8. From germline, CDR1 is LGHDT and CDR2 YNNKEL (reference sequence). The sequence came from a man aged 55 to 70 with COVID-19, enrolled during active disease. Sequencing was performed on peripheral blood. The chain carries TRBV3-1 (or the pseudogene TRBV3-2) and TRBJ1-2; 7 bases fit TRBD1. Here the CDR3 DNA reads TGTGCCAGCAGCCAAGATCTCGCAGGGGGAAGTAACTATGGCTACACCTTC. Its translation: CASSQDLAGGSNYGYTF.